This TCR beta chain was found in a study of blood T cells in healthy people across ages. General observations from the study: It was held that the diversity estimates obtained from one million T cells were underestimates.

Concerning this clonotype itself: As yet, its antigen is unknown.

Primed by a sample-barcoded 5' primer and a J-beta primer mix, a second PCR proceeded for about 6 to 12 cycles. Every cDNA molecule carried a tag from a template-switch adaptor bearing 12 random nucleotides. TCRdb analysed the 5' RACE reads with MiXCR anew, one entry per CDR3 protein. The sample contains more than 650,000 distinct CDR3 sequences, over 20% of which appear only once. V dropped 3 bases and J dropped 7; count of bases not matched to a gene: 4. The CDR3 loop spans 14 amino acids. Germline CDR1 reads SGHTA; CDR2 reads FQGNSA. The gene calls are TRBV7-2 and TRBJ2-2; TRBD2 matches at 8 bases. Sequenced: blood. The sequence was obtained from a man in his sixties or seventies in good health. The CDR3 DNA reads TGTGCCAGCAGCTTCAGCGGGACTAGCGGGGAGCTGTTTTTT. It encodes CASSFSGTSGELFF.